This is a list of T cell receptor beta chains from one sample in a study of identical twins. One entry per CDR3 protein, called by TCRdb with MiXCR from the 5' RACE reads. The sample shows roughly 1.6 million distinct CDR3 sequences, about 32% of them seen only once. The specimen sequenced was cord blood. The receptors shown here come from a newborn girl in good health. Both conserved end residues are part of each CDR3.

J: TRBJ1-2
V: TRBV12-3/TRBV12-4
CDR3: CASSLGTGDGGYTF

J: TRBJ2-5
V: TRBV6-1
CDR3: CASSRRADRGFKETQYF

J: TRBJ2-1
V: TRBV11-2
CDR3: CASSSPSGRTYNEQFF

J: TRBJ1-1
V: TRBV20-1
CDR3: CSASGRWDTEAFF

J: TRBJ1-6
V: TRBV3-1
CDR3: CASSQGPVGYSYNSPLHF

J: TRBJ2-7
V: TRBV23-1
CDR3: CASSQPRGGQYF

J: TRBJ2-7
V: TRBV12-3/TRBV12-4
CDR3: CTSSFRHGNYEQYF

J: TRBJ2-2
V: TRBV29-1
CDR3: CSVEDRVAGDTGELFF

J: TRBJ2-3
V: TRBV20-1
CDR3: CSARGTRTSTDTQYF

J: TRBJ1-2
V: TRBV19
CDR3: CASSIGQRANYGYTF

J: TRBJ2-1
V: TRBV11-2
CDR3: CASSLDRVAGAHEQFF

J: TRBJ1-4
V: TRBV28
CDR3: CASSPPLGTNEKLFF

J: TRBJ1-2
V: TRBV10-2
CDR3: CASLSNRGPNYGYTF

J: TRBJ1-2
V: TRBV19
CDR3: CASSMEGQVYGYTF

J: TRBJ2-2
V: TRBV27
CDR3: CASSFRGRTGELFF

J: TRBJ1-1
V: TRBV5-1
CDR3: CASSVMGQGAEAFF

J: TRBJ2-1
V: TRBV12-3/TRBV12-4
CDR3: CASSLVWGDWYNEQFF

J: TRBJ2-4
V: TRBV28
CDR3: CASSLGQFQNIQYF

J: TRBJ2-5
V: TRBV15
CDR3: CATAGRQETQYF

J: TRBJ2-3
V: TRBV12-3/TRBV12-4
CDR3: CASIPAGDTDTQYF

J: TRBJ2-7
V: TRBV28
CDR3: CASSLADREDDEQYF

J: TRBJ2-1
V: TRBV19
CDR3: CASSSGTGGANEQFF

J: TRBJ1-2
V: TRBV7-9
CDR3: CASSLGAGKRYTF

J: TRBJ2-5
V: TRBV14
CDR3: CASSLFREKETQYF

J: TRBJ1-1
V: TRBV6-6
CDR3: CASSYAVTEAFF

J: TRBJ2-7
V: TRBV5-1
CDR3: CASSAGPQSYEQYF

J: TRBJ2-4
V: TRBV5-1
CDR3: CASSPGTSSHNEQYF

J: TRBJ2-2
V: TRBV12-3/TRBV12-4
CDR3: CASRRLAGGNTGELFF

J: TRBJ2-7
V: TRBV5-5
CDR3: CASSLELAGEIYEQYF

J: TRBJ2-3
V: TRBV4-2
CDR3: CASSQPAGTGFTDTQYF

J: TRBJ1-2
V: TRBV20-1
CDR3: CSARVSTVNYGYTF

J: TRBJ2-7
V: TRBV10-1
CDR3: CASSDWDSSYEQYF

J: TRBJ1-2
V: TRBV20-1
CDR3: CSARQGTDYGYTF

J: TRBJ1-5
V: TRBV11-2
CDR3: CASSLGYSNQPQNF

J: TRBJ2-5
V: TRBV29-1
CDR3: CSVAPLGETQYF

J: TRBJ1-6
V: TRBV6-6
CDR3: CASSKQGANSPLHF

J: TRBJ2-3
V: TRBV5-1
CDR3: CASSFTGGTTDTQYF

J: TRBJ1-6
V: TRBV20-1
CDR3: CSASPGTGTGSPLHF

J: TRBJ2-3
V: TRBV7-2
CDR3: CASSLLGLSLGDTQYF

J: TRBJ2-5
V: TRBV7-2
CDR3: CASSLRGTSGNRQETQYF

J: TRBJ2-7
V: TRBV3-1
CDR3: CASSQGEQRQYF

J: TRBJ1-6
V: TRBV6-1
CDR3: CASLREFNSPLHF

J: TRBJ1-6
V: TRBV3-1
CDR3: CASSQGYGYNSPLHF

J: TRBJ2-7
V: TRBV14
CDR3: CASSHALLGSSYEQYF

J: TRBJ1-2
V: TRBV5-1
CDR3: CASSPGLSADGYTF

J: -
V: TRBV7-9
CDR3: CASGYNEQYF

J: TRBJ2-2
V: TRBV6-8
CDR3: CASSPAGPGELFF

J: TRBJ1-6
V: TRBV20-1
CDR3: CSAREAGFPPLHF

J: TRBJ2-2
V: TRBV20-1
CDR3: CSARDGTSGITGGLFF

J: TRBJ2-5
V: TRBV3-1
CDR3: CASSPKGVAGLTEQYF

J: TRBJ1-2
V: TRBV9
CDR3: CAGSVVKNYGYTF

J: TRBJ2-7
V: TRBV28
CDR3: CASKDRVSYEQYF

J: TRBJ1-2
V: TRBV20-1
CDR3: CSALTGDKGYTF

J: TRBJ2-1
V: TRBV6-2/TRBV6-3
CDR3: CASRAEFTYNEQFF